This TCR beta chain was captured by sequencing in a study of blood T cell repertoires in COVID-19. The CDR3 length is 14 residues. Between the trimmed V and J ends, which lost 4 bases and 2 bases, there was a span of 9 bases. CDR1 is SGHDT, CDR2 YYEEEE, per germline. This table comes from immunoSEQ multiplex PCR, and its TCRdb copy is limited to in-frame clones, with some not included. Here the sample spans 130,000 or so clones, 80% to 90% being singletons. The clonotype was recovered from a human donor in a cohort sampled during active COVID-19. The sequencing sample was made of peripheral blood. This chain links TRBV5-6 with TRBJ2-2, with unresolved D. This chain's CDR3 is CASSKRINTGELFF. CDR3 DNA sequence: TGTGCCAGCAGCAAGCGCATCAACACCGGGGAGCTGTTTTTT.